This T cell receptor (beta chain) was profiled in a study of shared clonotypes between healthy human individuals. Findings of the study overall: Specimens sampled were limited to blood, with tissue repertoires likely differing. Naive subsets tended to show greater estimated richness than memory subsets.

CDR1 and CDR2 (germline): SGHNT, YYREEE (reference sequence). Trimming cost V 0 bases and J 1 base, with 2 bases left between them. CDR3 length: 12 amino acids. Note on this clone: Its antigen is unidentified.

Running of the assay took place at deep level. Each subset's genomic DNA was shared equally among a number of immunoSEQ plates. The data were produced by immunoSEQ multiplex PCR, yet TCRdb's version contains in-frame clones alone and is incomplete. Here the sample spans over a million clones, roughly 74% being singletons. Material for sequencing was memory CD4+ T cells from PBMCs. Stated subset: CD45RA-negative fraction. This receptor was taken from a man between 18 and 29 years old in good health. Some clones in this sample may be carry-over from other donors' samples. The gene calls are TRBV5-4 and TRBJ2-7; no clear D gene. CDR3 nucleotide sequence: TGTGCCAGCAGCTTGGCATCCTACGAGCAGTACTTC. Protein sequence: CASSLASYEQYF.